The clone carrying this T cell receptor (beta chain) occurred once. Profiled with immunoSEQ multiplex PCR; TCRdb holds only in-frame clones, not every one. The table includes fewer than 250,000 clones, almost 90% detected once. This sample was included in a study of blood T cell repertoires in COVID-19. About the research overall: Acute and convalescent COVID-19 specimens originated in the United States, Italy and Spain. PBMCs, B-cell-depleted T cells, or T cells provided the cDNA or gDNA that made up the material.

In germline, CDR1 is LGHDT, CDR2 YNNKEL (reference sequence). The CDR3 loop spans 13 amino acids. The V end was cut by 11 bases, the J end by 8 bases, with 18 bases between. The receptor's source is a woman between 55 and 75 years old with acute or convalescent COVID-19. The sample was peripheral blood. The J gene is TRBJ1-4, the V gene TRBV3-1 (or the pseudogene TRBV3-2); D gene unclear. CDR3 nucleotide sequence: TGTGCCTGCAAGGGAGGCCCTGGGGAAAAACTGTTTTTT. It codes for CACKGGPGEKLFF.